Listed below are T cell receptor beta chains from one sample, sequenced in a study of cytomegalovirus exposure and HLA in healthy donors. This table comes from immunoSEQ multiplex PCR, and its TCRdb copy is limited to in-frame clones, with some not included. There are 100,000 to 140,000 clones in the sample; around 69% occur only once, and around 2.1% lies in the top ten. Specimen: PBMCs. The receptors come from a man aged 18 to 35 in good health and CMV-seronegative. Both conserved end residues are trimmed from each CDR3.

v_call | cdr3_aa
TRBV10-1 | ASSDRGLAGELF
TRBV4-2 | ASSQPGGGGNEQY
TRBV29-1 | SVDRGSNTEAF
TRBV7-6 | ASSPNSGVPGNTIY
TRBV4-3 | ASSQGGRVTDTQY
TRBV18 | ASSVNRGTTNEKLF
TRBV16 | ASSQSGGYEQY
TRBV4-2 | ASSQDLGAGAYGYT
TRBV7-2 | ASSPSGGLQETQY
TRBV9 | ASSVGLGGTIY
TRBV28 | ASAPPGGAIWDEKLF
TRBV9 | ASSTGQGTEQY
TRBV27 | ASSSGTGEWNEQF
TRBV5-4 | ASSSPTSGDHRETQY
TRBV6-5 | ASSTGDSGNTIY
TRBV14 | ASSHQTGVSEQY
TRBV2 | ASRADISGANVLT